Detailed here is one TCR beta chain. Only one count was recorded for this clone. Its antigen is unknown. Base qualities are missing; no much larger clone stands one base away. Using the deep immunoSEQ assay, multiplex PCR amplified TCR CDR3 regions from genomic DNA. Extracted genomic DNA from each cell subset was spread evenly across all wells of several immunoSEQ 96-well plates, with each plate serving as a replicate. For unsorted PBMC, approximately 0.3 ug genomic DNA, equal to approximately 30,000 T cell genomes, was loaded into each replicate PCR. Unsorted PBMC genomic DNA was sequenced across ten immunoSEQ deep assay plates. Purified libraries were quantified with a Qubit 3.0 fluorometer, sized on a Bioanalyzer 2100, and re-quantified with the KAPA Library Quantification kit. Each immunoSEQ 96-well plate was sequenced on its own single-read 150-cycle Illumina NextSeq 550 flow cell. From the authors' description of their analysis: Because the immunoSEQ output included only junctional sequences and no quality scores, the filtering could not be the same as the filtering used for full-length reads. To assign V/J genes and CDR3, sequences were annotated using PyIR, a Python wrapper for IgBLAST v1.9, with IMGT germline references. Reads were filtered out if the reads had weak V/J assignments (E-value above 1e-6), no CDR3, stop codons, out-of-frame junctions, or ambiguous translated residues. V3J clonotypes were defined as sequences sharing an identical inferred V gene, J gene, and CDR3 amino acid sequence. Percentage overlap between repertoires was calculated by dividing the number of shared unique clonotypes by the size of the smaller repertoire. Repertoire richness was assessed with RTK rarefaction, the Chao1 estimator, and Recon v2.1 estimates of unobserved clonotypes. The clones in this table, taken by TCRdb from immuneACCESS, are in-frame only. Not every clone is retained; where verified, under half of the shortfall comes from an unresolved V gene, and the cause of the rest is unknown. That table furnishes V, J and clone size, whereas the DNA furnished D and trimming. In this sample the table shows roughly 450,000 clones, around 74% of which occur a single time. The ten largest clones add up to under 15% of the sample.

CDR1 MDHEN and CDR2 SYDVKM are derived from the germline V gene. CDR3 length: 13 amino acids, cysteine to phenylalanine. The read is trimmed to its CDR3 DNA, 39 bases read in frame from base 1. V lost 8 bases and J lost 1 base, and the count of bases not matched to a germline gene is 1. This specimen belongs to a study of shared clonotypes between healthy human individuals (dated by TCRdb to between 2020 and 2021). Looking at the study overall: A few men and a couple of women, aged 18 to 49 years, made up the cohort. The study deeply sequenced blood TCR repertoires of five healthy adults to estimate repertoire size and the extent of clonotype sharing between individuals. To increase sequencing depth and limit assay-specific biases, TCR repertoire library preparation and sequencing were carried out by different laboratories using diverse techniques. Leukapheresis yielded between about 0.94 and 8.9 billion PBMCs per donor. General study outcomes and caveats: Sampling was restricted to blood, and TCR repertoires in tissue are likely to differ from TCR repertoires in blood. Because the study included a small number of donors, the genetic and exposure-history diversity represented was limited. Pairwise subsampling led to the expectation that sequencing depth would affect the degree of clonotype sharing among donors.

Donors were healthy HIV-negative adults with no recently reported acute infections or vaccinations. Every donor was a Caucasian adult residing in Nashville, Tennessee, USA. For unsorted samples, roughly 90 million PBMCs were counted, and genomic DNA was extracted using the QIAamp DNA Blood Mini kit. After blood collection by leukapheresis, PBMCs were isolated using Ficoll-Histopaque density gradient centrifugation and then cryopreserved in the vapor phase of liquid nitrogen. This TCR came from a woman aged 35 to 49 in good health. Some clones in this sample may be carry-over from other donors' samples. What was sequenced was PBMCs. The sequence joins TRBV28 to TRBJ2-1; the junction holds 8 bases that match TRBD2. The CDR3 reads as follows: CASGLASYNEQFF. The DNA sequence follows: TGTGCCAGCGGACTAGCATCCTACAATGAGCAGTTCTTC.